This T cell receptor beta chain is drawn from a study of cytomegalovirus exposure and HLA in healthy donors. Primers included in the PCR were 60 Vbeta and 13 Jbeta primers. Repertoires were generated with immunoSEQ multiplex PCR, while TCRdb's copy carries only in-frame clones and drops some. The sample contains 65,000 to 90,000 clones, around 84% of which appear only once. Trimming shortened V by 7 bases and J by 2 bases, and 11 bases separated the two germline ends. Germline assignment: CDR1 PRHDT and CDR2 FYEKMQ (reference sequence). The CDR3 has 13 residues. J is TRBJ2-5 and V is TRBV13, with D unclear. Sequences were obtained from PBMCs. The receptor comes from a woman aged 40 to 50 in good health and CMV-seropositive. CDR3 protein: CASNPHGQETQYF. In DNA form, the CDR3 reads TGTGCCAGCAACCCCCACGGTCAAGAGACCCAGTACTTC.